What follows describes a single TCR beta chain. The antigen remains unidentified. Germline CDR1 reads SGHRS; CDR2 reads YFSETQ. Trimming removed 7 bases from V and 6 bases from J, with 21 bases in between. The CDR3 is 15 amino acids. This entry belongs to a study of shared clonotypes between healthy human individuals. About the study: Per donor, three plates held CD4 naive cells, three held CD4 memory, two held CD8 naive and one held CD8 memory. Study-wide points: Only blood was sampled, and tissue TCR repertoires likely differ from blood ones.

Sequenced by immunoSEQ multiplex PCR; TCRdb stores in-frame clones only, minus some. Of some 1 million clones listed, around 76% are singletons. The J gene is TRBJ2-3, the V gene TRBV5-1; possible D gene TRBD2, 5 bases. The sequencing sample was made of memory CD4+ T cells sorted from blood. Indicated subset: CD45RA-negative fraction. The TCR sequence derives from a man younger than 35 in good health. The CDR3 here is CASGVATGFGDTQYF. CDR3 nucleotide sequence: TGCGCCAGCGGAGTAGCGACGGGGTTTGGGGATACGCAGTATTTT.